These T cell receptor beta chains were read from a single sample in a study of T cell responses to AZD1222 COVID-19 vaccine. Assay: immunoSEQ multiplex PCR; the TCRdb copy retains only in-frame clones and omits some. The data show over 75,000 clones, around 87% seen once. The sequenced sample was peripheral blood, obtained 28 days after the second AZD1222 dose. The receptors derive from an adult who received the AZD1222 COVID-19 vaccine. CDR3s include the opening cysteine and the closing phenylalanine or tryptophan. The D gene is left open where the match is weak. The listing skips clone size in some rows; elsewhere it reads once, few, many or a size class.

V,D,J,size,DNA,CDR3
TRBV5-6,-,TRBJ1-4,-,TGTGCCAGCAGCCTCCTTGCAACTAATGAAAAACTGTTTTTT,CASSLLATNEKLFF
TRBV6-2/TRBV6-3,-,TRBJ1-2,once,TGTGCCAGCAGTCTCCGGGACGGTTATGGCTACACCTTC,CASSLRDGYGYTF
TRBV30,-,TRBJ1-5,-,TGTGCCTGGGCCCGGACAGACAATCAGCCCCAGCATTTT,CAWARTDNQPQHF
TRBV30,-,TRBJ1-5,-,TGTGCCTGGAGTGTGAGAAGCAATCAGCCCCAGCATTTT,CAWSVRSNQPQHF
TRBV19,TRBD2,TRBJ2-1,-,TGTGCCAGTAGTACAAGGACTAGCGGGAGTAGGGCCGGATCCTACAATGAGCAGTTCTTC,CASSTRTSGSRAGSYNEQFF
TRBV7-2,-,TRBJ1-2,-,TGTGCCAGCAGCTTAGAGTGGGCTTGGGTTGGCTACACCTTC,CASSLEWAWVGYTF
TRBV7-9,TRBD1,TRBJ2-7,-,TGTGCCAGCAGCTCGATATGGACAGGTCGCTACGAGCAGTACTTC,CASSSIWTGRYEQYF
TRBV9,-,TRBJ2-1,once,TGTGCCAGCTCTCGGGACTGGGGTTACAATGAGCAGTTCTTC,CASSRDWGYNEQFF
TRBV29-1,-,TRBJ2-7,-,TGCAGCGCTTACAGGGAATCCTACGAGCAGTACTTC,CSAYRESYEQYF
TRBV27,-,TRBJ2-2,-,TGTGCCAGCAGTCCATGGGGGGTCACCGGGGAGCTGTTTTTT,CASSPWGVTGELFF
TRBV24-1,-,TRBJ2-1,-,TGTGCCACCAGTGATAGCACAGGGCAGTTCTTC,CATSDSTGQFF
TRBV5-1,TRBD1,TRBJ2-2,-,TGCGCCAGCAAAGGACAGGGGGCAACCGGGGAGCTGTTTTTT,CASKGQGATGELFF
TRBV19,TRBD1,TRBJ1-2,-,TGTGCCAGTAGTCTATTCGGACAGGGCAGTGGCTACACCTTC,CASSLFGQGSGYTF
TRBV14,-,TRBJ2-7,-,TGTGCCAGCAGCCAAAAACCCCGCGCGGGTTTCTACGAGCAGTACTTC,CASSQKPRAGFYEQYF
TRBV30,TRBD1,TRBJ1-5,-,TGTGCCTGGAGTGCCACTCGGACAGGGGGCGGGGAGCAGCCCCAGCATTTT,CAWSATRTGGGEQPQHF
TRBV12-3/TRBV12-4,-,TRBJ1-6,-,TGTGCCAGCACCCTGAATAATTCACCCCTCCACTTT,CASTLNNSPLHF
TRBV7-9,-,TRBJ2-7,-,TGTGCCAGCAGCTTCCAAGTTCCGGACCCGAGCTCCTACGAGCAGTACTTC,CASSFQVPDPSSYEQYF
TRBV7-6,-,TRBJ2-1,-,TGTGCCAGCAGCTCCGATTACATGGACTCAGCCATCAATGAGCAGTTCTTC,CASSSDYMDSAINEQFF
TRBV27,TRBD2,TRBJ2-3,-,TGTGCCAGCAGTTTACGGTTTAGGCTAGCGGACCGCACAGATACGCAGTATTTT,CASSLRFRLADRTDTQYF
TRBV6-2/TRBV6-3,-,TRBJ2-7,medium-sized,TGTGCCAGCAGTTACGATAGCGGCTCCTACGAGCAGTACTTC,CASSYDSGSYEQYF
TRBV27,-,TRBJ1-1,-,TGTGCCAGCAGTTTATCCGAGGGGGTGAACACTGAAGCTTTCTTT,CASSLSEGVNTEAFF
TRBV9,-,TRBJ2-7,-,TGTGCCAGCAGCGTAGCGGGCACGGGGTACGAGCAGTACTTC,CASSVAGTGYEQYF
TRBV11-1,TRBD1,TRBJ2-7,-,TGTGCCAGCAGCCCAAGACAGGGGGCGGACTACGAGCAGTACTTC,CASSPRQGADYEQYF
TRBV27,-,TRBJ1-5,-,TGTGCCAGCAGTTTTTCGGCAGGATCCTTGATGCCCCAGCATTTT,CASSFSAGSLMPQHF
TRBV18,TRBD1,TRBJ2-2,-,TGTGCCAGCTCACCACTCAGGGGGCGCGACACCGGGGAGCTGTTTTTT,CASSPLRGRDTGELFF
TRBV27,-,TRBJ1-1,-,TGTGCCAGCAGTTTATCAACCCTCAGTGTCAGAGCTTTCTTT,CASSLSTLSVRAFF
TRBV5-6,-,TRBJ1-4,-,TGTGCCAGCAGCCCGGGGACCGTTAATGAAAAACTGTTTTTT,CASSPGTVNEKLFF
TRBV5-4,TRBD1,TRBJ1-1,-,TGTGCCAGCAGCTATACAGGGGGCACTGAAGCTTTCTTT,CASSYTGGTEAFF
TRBV7-2,TRBD1,TRBJ1-2,-,TGTGCCAGCAGCTTAGTAGGCAGGGGGTCCTGGGGTTACTATGGCTACACCTTC,CASSLVGRGSWGYYGYTF
TRBV3-1/TRBV3-2,-,TRBJ2-3,-,TGTGCCAGCCGGGGGCCTAATATACTTGCTAGCACAGATACGCAGTATTTT,CASRGPNILASTDTQYF
TRBV30,-,TRBJ1-6,-,TGTGCCTGGAATTCGGCATCAAAAGCCCCCAATAATAATTCACCCCTCCACTTT,CAWNSASKAPNNNSPLHF
TRBV19,-,TRBJ1-2,-,TGTGCCAGTAGTATAGGTCAGTCCTATGGCTACACCTTC,CASSIGQSYGYTF
TRBV11-2,-,TRBJ2-5,once,TGTGCCAGCAGCCCGGGTCCCCGGGAGACCCAGTACTTC,CASSPGPRETQYF
TRBV3-1/TRBV3-2,-,TRBJ2-2,once,TGTGCCAGCAGCCCAACTGGCGCCGGGGAGCTGTTTTTT,CASSPTGAGELFF
TRBV20-1,TRBD1,TRBJ1-5,-,TGCAGTGCTAGTACCGGGACAGGGAGGTTCCATCAGCCCCAGCATTTT,CSASTGTGRFHQPQHF
TRBV7-9,-,TRBJ1-1,-,TGTGCCAGCAGCGTTACAGTGAACACTGAAGCTTTCTTT,CASSVTVNTEAFF
TRBV30,-,TRBJ1-1,once,TGTGCCTGGAGTATGGGAAAGAACACTGAAGCTTTCTTT,CAWSMGKNTEAFF
TRBV7-9,TRBD1,TRBJ1-2,-,TGTGCCAGCAGCTTAGGACAGGGGTACGGCTACACCTTC,CASSLGQGYGYTF
TRBV4-2,-,TRBJ1-4,few,TGTGCCAGCAGCCAAGAAGTAGGGGGGGTCGAAAAACTGTTTTTT,CASSQEVGGVEKLFF
TRBV25-1,-,TRBJ2-2,-,TGTGCCAGCAGTGGTATCGGGGAGCTGTTTTTT,CASSGIGELFF
TRBV10-3,-,TRBJ2-2,once,TGTGCCACCAGGAGGGGGGGCTCCGCCCCTCCGAACACCGGGGAGCTGTTTTTT,CATRRGGSAPPNTGELFF
TRBV27,TRBD1,TRBJ1-2,-,TGTGCCAGCAGGGGGTCACAGGGGGTCAGGCATGGCTACACCTTC,CASRGSQGVRHGYTF
TRBV30,TRBD2,TRBJ2-3,-,TGTGCCTGGAGTACGGGACTAGCGGGAGTTTCAGATACGCAGTATTTT,CAWSTGLAGVSDTQYF
TRBV4-2,-,TRBJ2-6,-,TGTGCCAGCAGCCAAGAAGGGAGGAAATACTCTGGGGCCAACGTCCTGACTTTC,CASSQEGRKYSGANVLTF
TRBV2,TRBD1,TRBJ2-3,few,TGTGCCAGCAGCCCAGGGGGCCTAAGCACAGATACGCAGTATTTT,CASSPGGLSTDTQYF
TRBV6-4,TRBD1,TRBJ1-6,-,TGTGCCAGCAGTGGAACCGGGACAGGGGATTCACCCCTCCACTTT,CASSGTGTGDSPLHF
TRBV27,-,TRBJ1-4,-,TGTGCCAGCAGTCCTCAGACAGTGCGGGAAAAACTGTTTTTT,CASSPQTVREKLFF
TRBV2,TRBD2,TRBJ2-1,-,TGTGCCAGCAGTGGGACTAGCGGGGGCCGGAGCTCCTACAATGAGCAGTTCTTC,CASSGTSGGRSSYNEQFF
TRBV2,-,TRBJ2-7,-,TGTGCCAGCAGGCCCGGGACGGACTCCTACGAGCAGTACTTC,CASRPGTDSYEQYF
TRBV13,-,TRBJ1-2,-,TGTGCCAGCAGCTCCGGGGGGACTTCGAAGTCTAACTATGGCTACACCTTC,CASSSGGTSKSNYGYTF
TRBV5-5,TRBD2,TRBJ2-1,-,TGTGCCAGCAGCCCTAGCGGGGCATCCTACAATGAGCAGTTCTTC,CASSPSGASYNEQFF
TRBV6-4,-,TRBJ2-3,-,TGTGCCAGCAGTGAAGGGCAGGGCGCCACAGATACGCAGTATTTT,CASSEGQGATDTQYF
TRBV7-8,-,TRBJ2-5,once,TGTGCCAGCAGCTTAGTAAGGACCACTGTCGCACACCCCACACCAGGAGAGACCCAGTACTTC,CASSLVRTTVAHPTPGETQYF
TRBV7-2,-,TRBJ2-3,-,TGTGCCAGCAGCCCCAGGACGGATACGCAGTATTTT,CASSPRTDTQYF